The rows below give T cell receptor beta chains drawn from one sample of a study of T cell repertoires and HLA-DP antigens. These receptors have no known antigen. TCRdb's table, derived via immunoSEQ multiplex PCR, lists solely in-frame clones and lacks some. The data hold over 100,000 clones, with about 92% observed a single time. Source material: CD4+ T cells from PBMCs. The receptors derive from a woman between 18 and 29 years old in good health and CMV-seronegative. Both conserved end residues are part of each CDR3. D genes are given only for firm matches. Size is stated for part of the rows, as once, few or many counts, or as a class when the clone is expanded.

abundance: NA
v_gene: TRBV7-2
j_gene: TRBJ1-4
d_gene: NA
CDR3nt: TGTGCCAGCAGCTTAGTAACCAGGCAGTCCAATGAAAAACTGTTTTTT
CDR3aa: CASSLVTRQSNEKLFF

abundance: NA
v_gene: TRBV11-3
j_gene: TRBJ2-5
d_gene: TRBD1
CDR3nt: TGTGCCAGCAGCGCCCGGACAGGGGGAGGAGAGACCCAGTACTTC
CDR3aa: CASSARTGGGETQYF

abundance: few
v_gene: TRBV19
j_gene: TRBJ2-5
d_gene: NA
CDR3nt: TGTGCCAGTAGGTCGTGGCCGAAAGAGACCCAGTACTTC
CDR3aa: CASRSWPKETQYF

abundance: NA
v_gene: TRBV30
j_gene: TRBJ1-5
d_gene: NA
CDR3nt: TGTGCCTGGAGTGGCCTTTATAGCAATCAGCCCCAGCATTTT
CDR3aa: CAWSGLYSNQPQHF

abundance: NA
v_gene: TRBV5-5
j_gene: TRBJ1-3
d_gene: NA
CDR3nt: TGTGCCAGCAGCTTGCCGACGGCGACCTCTGGAAACACCATATATTTT
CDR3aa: CASSLPTATSGNTIYF

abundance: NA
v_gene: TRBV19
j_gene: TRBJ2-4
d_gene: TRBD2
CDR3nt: TGTGCCAGTTCCCCACTAGCGGGGGGGGTCAAAAACATTCAGTACTTC
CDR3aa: CASSPLAGGVKNIQYF

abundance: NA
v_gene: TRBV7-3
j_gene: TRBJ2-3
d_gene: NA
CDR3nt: TGTGCCAGCAGCGCCAATAGTGCAGATACGCAGTATTTT
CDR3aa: CASSANSADTQYF

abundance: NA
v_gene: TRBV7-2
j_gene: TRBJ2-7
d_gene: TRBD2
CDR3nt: TGTGCCAGCAGCTTAACGTTTGGTGGGAGGGCCTTCTACGAGCAGTACTTC
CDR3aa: CASSLTFGGRAFYEQYF

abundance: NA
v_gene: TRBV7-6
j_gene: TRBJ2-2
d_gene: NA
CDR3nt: TGTGCCAGCAGCCGAACGGTGGGGGACACCGGGGAGCTGTTTTTT
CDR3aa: CASSRTVGDTGELFF

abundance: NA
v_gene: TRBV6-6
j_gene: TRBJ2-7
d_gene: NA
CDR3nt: TGTGCCAGCAGAAGACAGATGGGCTCCTACGAGCAGTACTTC
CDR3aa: CASRRQMGSYEQYF

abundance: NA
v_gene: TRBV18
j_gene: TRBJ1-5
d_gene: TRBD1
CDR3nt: TGTGCCAGCTCACGACAGGGTCAGCCCCAGCATTTT
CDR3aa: CASSRQGQPQHF

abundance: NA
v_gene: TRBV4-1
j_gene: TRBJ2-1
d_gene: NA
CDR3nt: TGCGCCAGCAGCCAAGGACCGGATACTACTGAGCAGTTCTTC
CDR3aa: CASSQGPDTTEQFF

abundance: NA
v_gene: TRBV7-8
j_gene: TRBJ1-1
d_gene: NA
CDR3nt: TGTGCCAGCAGCTTATCCGCAGCCAAGAACACTGAAGCTTTCTTT
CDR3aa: CASSLSAAKNTEAFF

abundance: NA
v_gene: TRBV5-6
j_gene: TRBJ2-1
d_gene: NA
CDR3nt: TGTGCCAGCAGCTTTCTAGGGGACCCCTACAATGAGCAGTTCTTC
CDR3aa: CASSFLGDPYNEQFF

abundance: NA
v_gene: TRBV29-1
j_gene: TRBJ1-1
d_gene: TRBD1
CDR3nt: TGCAGCGTTGTGGGACAGTTGACTGAAGCTTTCTTT
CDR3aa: CSVVGQLTEAFF

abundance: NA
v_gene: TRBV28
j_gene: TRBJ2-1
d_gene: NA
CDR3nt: TGTGCCAGCACCCCTAGCAGGGCTAGTCTGAATGAGCAGTTCTTC
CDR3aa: CASTPSRASLNEQFF